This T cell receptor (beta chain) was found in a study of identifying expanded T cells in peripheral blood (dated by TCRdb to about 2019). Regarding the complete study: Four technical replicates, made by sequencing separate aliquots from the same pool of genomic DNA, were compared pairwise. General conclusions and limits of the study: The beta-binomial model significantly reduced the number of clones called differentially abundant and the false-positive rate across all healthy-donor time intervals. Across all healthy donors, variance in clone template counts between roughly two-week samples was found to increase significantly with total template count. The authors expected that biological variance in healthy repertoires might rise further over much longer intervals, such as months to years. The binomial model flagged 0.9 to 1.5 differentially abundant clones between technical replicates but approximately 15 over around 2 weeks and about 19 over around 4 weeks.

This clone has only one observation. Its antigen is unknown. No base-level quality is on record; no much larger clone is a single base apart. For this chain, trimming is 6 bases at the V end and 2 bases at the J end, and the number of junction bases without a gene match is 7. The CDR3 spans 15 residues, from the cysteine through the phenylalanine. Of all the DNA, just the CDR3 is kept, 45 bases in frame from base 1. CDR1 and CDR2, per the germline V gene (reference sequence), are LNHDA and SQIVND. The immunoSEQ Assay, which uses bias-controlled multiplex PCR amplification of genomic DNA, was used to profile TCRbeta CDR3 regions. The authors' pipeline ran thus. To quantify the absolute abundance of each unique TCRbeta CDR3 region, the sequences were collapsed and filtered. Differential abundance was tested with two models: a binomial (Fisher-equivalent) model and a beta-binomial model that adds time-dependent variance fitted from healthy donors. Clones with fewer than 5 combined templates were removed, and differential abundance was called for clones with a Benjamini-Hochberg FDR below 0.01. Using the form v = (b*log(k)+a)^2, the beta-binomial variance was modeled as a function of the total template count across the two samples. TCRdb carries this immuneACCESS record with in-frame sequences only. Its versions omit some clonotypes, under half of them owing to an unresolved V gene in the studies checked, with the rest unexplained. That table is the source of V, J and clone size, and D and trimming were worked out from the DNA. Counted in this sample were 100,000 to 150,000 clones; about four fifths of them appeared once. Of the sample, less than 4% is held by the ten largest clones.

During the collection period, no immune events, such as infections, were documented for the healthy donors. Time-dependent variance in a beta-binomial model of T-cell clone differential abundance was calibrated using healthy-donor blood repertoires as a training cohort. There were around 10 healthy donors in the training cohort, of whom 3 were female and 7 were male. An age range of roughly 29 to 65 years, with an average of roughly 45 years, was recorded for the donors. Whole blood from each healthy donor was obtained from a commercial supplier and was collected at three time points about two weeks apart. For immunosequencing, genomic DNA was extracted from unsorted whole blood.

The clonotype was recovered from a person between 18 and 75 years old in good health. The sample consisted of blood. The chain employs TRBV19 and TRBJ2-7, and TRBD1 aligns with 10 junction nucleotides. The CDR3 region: CASSPRDRGAYEQYF. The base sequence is TGTGCCAGTAGCCCCCGGGACAGGGGCGCCTACGAGCAGTACTTC.